The 4 T cell receptor beta chains given below trace back to one sample, sequenced in a study of identical twins. MiXCR, run by TCRdb on the 5' RACE reads, gives a single entry per CDR3 protein. The data hold more than 1.5 million distinct CDR3 sequences, with roughly a third observed a single time. Sequencing was performed on cord blood. The receptor source for this set is a newborn girl in good health.

This clonotype was seen at least ten times. The chain recombines TRBV28 with TRBJ2-5; TRBD1 might be the D (5 bases). The CDR3 has 14 residues. Trimming stripped 3 bases from V and 3 bases from J, with 11 bases between. From germline, CDR1 is MDHEN and CDR2 SYDVKM. The CDR3 DNA follows: TGTGCCAGCAGTTTCAAAGGGGTCAAAGAGACCCAGTACTTC. Translated: CASSFKGVKETQYF. The complete variable domain, with remaining parts taken from reference TRBV28 and TRBJ2-5, reads DVKVTQSSRYLVKRTGEKVFLECVQDMDHENMFWYRQDPGLGLRLIYFSYDVKMKEKGDIPEGYSVSREKKERFSLILESASTNQTSMYLCASSFKGVKETQYFGPGTRLLVL.

This clonotype occurred many times. This chain uses TRBV24-1 with TRBJ2-3; no reliable D call. Trimming left V 7 bases short and J 2 bases short, with 12 bases between. In germline, CDR1 is KGHDR, CDR2 SFDVKD. The CDR3 consists of 14 residues. This CDR3 is CATSDGRLTDTQYF. CDR3 nucleotides: TGTGCCACCAGCGACGGAAGACTCACAGATACGCAGTATTTT.

In its sample, this clonotype was seen once. V usage is TRBV30 and J usage is TRBJ1-4; no clear D. The germline gives CDR1 GTSNPN, CDR2 SVGIG (reference sequence). There are 14 residues in the CDR3. Trimming removed 4 bases from V and 8 bases from J, with 17 bases in between. For the CDR3, the DNA is TGTGCCTGGACCCCGCTGAATACGGGGGAAAAACTGTTTTTT. Protein: CAWTPLNTGEKLFF. Combining the CDR3 with reference TRBV30 and TRBJ1-4 gives the whole variable domain SQTIHQWPATLVQPVGSPLSLECTVEGTSNPNLYWYRQAAGRGLQLLFYSVGIGQISSEVPQNLSASRPQDRQFILSSKKLLLSDSGFYLCAWTPLNTGEKLFFGSGTQLSVL.

This clonotype was seen a few times. This chain connects TRBV20-1 to TRBJ2-7; 7 bases align to TRBD1. The V gene's germline CDR1 is DFQATT and CDR2 SNEGSKA (reference sequence). V dropped 3 bases and J dropped 2; count of bases not matched to a gene: 13. This CDR3 is 16 amino acids long. CDR3: CSARRQGGYPTYEQYF. CDR3 nucleotide sequence: TGCAGTGCTAGGAGACAGGGTGGTTACCCCACCTACGAGCAGTACTTC.